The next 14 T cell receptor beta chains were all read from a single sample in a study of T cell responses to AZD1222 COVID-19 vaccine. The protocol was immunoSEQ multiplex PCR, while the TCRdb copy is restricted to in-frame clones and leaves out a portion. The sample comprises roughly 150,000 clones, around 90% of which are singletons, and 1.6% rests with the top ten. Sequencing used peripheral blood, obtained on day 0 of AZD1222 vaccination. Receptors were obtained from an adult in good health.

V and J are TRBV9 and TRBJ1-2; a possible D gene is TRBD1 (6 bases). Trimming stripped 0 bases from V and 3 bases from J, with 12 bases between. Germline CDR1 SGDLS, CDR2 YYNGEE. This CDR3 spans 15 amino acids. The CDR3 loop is CASSVALAGDYGYTF. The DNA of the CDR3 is TGTGCCAGCAGCGTAGCTTTAGCAGGGGACTATGGCTACACCTTC. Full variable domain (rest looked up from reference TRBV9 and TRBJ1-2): DSGVTQTPKHLITATGQRVTLRCSPRSGDLSVYWYQQSLDQGLQFLIQYYNGEERAKGNILERFSAQQFPDLHSELNLSSLELGDSALYFCASSVALAGDYGYTFGSGTRLTVV.

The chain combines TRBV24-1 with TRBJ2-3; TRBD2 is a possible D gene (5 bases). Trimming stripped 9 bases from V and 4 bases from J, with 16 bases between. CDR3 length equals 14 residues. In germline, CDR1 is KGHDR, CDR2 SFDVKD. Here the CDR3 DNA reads TGTGCCACCGGCGACGGACTGGAGGCAGATACGCAGTATTTT. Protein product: CATGDGLEADTQYF.

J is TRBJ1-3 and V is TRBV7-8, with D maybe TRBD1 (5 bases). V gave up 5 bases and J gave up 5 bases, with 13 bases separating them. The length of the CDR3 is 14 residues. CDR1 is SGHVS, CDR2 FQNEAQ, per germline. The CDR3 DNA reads TGTGCCAGCAGCCCCCGCAGGGACCGAAACACCATATATTTT. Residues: CASSPRRDRNTIYF.

The CDR3 protein is CASSQDRVGTEAFF. In nucleotides, the CDR3 is TGTGCCAGCAGCCAGGACAGGGTGGGCACTGAAGCTTTCTTT. The rearrangement joins TRBV5-4 to TRBJ1-1, with TRBD1 matching 8 bases. CDR1 and CDR2 from the germline V gene are SGHNT and YYREEE (reference sequence). The CDR3 has 14 amino acids. The junction had 6 bases not matched to a gene; V was cut back by 4 bases and J by 4 bases.

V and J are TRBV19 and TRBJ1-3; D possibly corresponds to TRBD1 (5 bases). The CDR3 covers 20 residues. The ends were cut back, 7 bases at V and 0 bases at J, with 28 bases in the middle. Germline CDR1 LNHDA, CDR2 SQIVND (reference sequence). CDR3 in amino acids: CASTRAGGRSAPSSGNTIYF. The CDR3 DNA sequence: TGTGCCAGTACCAGGGCCGGAGGCAGGAGCGCCCCGTCCTCTGGAAACACCATATATTTT.

CDR3 amino acids: CASSPRGRPGGTGELFF. The DNA for the CDR3 is TGTGCCAGCTCACCACGCGGAAGACCAGGGGGCACCGGGGAGCTGTTTTTT. The genes are TRBV18 and TRBJ2-2; 7 nucleotides line up with TRBD1. This CDR3 is 17 amino acids long. Losses at the gene ends were 1 base for V and 4 bases for J; bases not matched to a gene: 9. Germline CDR1 is KGHSH and CDR2 is LQKENI.

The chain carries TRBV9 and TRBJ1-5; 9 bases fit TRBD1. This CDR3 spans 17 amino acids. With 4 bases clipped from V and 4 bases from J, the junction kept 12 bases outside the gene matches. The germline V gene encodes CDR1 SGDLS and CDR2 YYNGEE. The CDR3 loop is CASSPRMDRGFNQPQHF. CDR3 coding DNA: TGTGCCAGCAGCCCCAGGATGGACAGGGGATTTAATCAGCCCCAGCATTTT.

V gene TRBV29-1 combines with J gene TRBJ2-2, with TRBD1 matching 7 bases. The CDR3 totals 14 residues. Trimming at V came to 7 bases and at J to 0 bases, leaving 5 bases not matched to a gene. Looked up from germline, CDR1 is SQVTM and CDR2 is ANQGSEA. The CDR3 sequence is CSAKTGTNTGELFF. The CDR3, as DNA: TGCAGCGCCAAGACAGGGACGAACACCGGGGAGCTGTTTTTT.

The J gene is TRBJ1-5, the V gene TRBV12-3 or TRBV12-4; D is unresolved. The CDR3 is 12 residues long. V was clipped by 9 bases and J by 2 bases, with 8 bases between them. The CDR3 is CASHRGNQPQHF. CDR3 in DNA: TGTGCCAGTCATCGGGGCAATCAGCCCCAGCATTTT.

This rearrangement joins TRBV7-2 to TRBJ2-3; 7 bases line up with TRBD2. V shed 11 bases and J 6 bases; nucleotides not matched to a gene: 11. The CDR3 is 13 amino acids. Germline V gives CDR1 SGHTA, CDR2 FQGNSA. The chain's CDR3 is CACRGGRGDTQYF. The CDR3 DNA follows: TGTGCCTGCCGGGGCGGGCGGGGGGATACGCAGTATTTT.

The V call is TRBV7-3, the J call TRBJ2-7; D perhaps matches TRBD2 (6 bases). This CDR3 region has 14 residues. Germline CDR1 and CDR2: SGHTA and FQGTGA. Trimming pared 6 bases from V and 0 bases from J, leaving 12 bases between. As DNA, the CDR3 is TGTGCCAGCAGTGAGCGGGCGAGCTCCTACGAGCAGTACTTC. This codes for CASSERASSYEQYF.

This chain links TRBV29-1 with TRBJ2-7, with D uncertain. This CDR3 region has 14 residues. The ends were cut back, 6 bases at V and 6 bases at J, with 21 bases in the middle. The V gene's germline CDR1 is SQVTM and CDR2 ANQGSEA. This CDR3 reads CSVVEHPNLAEQYF. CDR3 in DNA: TGCAGCGTCGTTGAACACCCCAACCTTGCCGAGCAGTACTTC.

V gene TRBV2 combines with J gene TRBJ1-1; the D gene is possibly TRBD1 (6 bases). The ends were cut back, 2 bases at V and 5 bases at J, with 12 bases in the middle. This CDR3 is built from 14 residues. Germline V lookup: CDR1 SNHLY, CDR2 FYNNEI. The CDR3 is CASSERRGRTEAFF. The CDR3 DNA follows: TGTGCCAGCAGTGAAAGGAGGGGGAGGACTGAAGCTTTCTTT.

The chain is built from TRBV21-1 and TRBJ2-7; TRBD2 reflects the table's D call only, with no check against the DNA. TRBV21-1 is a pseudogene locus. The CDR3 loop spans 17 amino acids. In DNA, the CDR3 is TGTGCCAGCAGCAAAGAACGAGGAATCGGTGGATCCTACGAGCAGTACTTC. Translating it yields CASSKERGIGGSYEQYF.